This T cell receptor beta chain was obtained from a study of blood T cell repertoires in COVID-19 (dated by TCRdb to the early 2020s). At the level of the whole study: Samples covering the acute and convalescent phases of COVID-19 were provided by collaborators in the United States, Italy and Spain. The material from the prospective study consisted of cDNA or gDNA derived from T cells, B-cell-depleted T cells, or PBMCs. Subjects who had been exposed to COVID-19, were actively infected with it, or had recovered from it provided the deeply sampled blood TCRbeta repertoires that made up the dataset. The repertoires were released in a freely available public database meant as a resource for research on the immune response to SARS-CoV-2. The samples were drawn from the first 160 participants of the ongoing ImmuneRACE study and from about 1,200 subjects provided by 6 global collaborators. Sample metadata almost always included a de-identified subject ID, COVID-19 status, age in years and sex. Where HLA class I and class II types were available, the types were taken from metadata supplied by the sample provider, not from assay-based typing. Results the study describes overall, beyond this receptor: Clinical and demographic metadata were provided uncurated, with the amount varying by source and participant.

TCRbeta CDR3 regions were amplified from genomic DNA by means of the immunoSEQ Assay, a bias-controlled multiplex PCR. The source study handled its data this way. The number of nucleated cells in each sample was estimated from the amplification of reference gene primers within the assay. To quantify the absolute abundance of each unique TCRbeta CDR3 rearrangement, sequence reads were collapsed and filtered. Productive Simpson clonality was computed per sample as the square root of Simpson's diversity index over productive rearrangements. Entries here come from immuneACCESS through TCRdb and include only in-frame sequences with V and J called. Some clones fail to appear in such tables; in the studies checked, an unresolved V gene covers under half of the shortfall, and the cause of the remainder is unknown. D and trimming come from the DNA, and the V and J calls and clone size come from that table. The sample table contains 250,000 to 300,000 clones; only one count was recorded for over 80% of them. In total, the top ten clones hold about a tenth of the sample.

One collaborating source in Seattle enrolled patients while the patients were actively infected and followed the patients over time throughout the course of disease. Collaborating institutions collected whole blood in K2EDTA tubes following their own protocols. Collaborator samples were shipped for TCRbeta analysis as frozen whole blood, isolated PBMCs, or DNA extracted from either sample type. The CDR3 starts with the cysteine, ends with the phenylalanine, and has 15 residues. The retained sequence is limited to the CDR3, 45 bases, with the frame set at the first base. In the germline V gene (reference sequence), CDR1 corresponds to SGHAT and CDR2 to FQDESV. V trim: 4 bases; J trim: 2 bases; unmatched bases: 4. Points on this clone: It lacks a known antigen. Per-base quality was not reported, and no clone a single base away is much larger than it.

Specimen: peripheral blood. The chain was built from TRBV11-1 and TRBJ2-3; 9 of the junction bases match TRBD2. The receptor was derived from a woman between 65 and 79 years old with COVID-19, enrolled during active disease. The CDR3 protein: CASSSLAGLTDTQYF. The nucleotide sequence reads as follows: TGTGCCAGCAGCTCTCTAGCGGGACTCACAGATACGCAGTATTTT.